This TCR beta chain was observed in a study of radiation and T cells in renal cell carcinoma. As to this clone: Its antigen is unknown.

Time point in this sample: blood 4 weeks post-SBRT, at nephrectomy. Treatment meaning: 15 Gy SBRT to primary tumor, nephrectomy 4 weeks later. Radiation-treated patients gave blood at baseline, week 2 and week 4. Broader study findings: From baseline, blood top tumor clonotypes peaked at 2 weeks post-radiation.

The assay was immunoSEQ multiplex PCR, and TCRdb's table has in-frame clones only and misses some. Of some 80,000 clones listed, roughly 85% are singletons. The germline CDR1 and CDR2 sequences are MNHEY and SMNVEV (reference sequence). V gave up 5 bases and J gave up 4 bases, with 11 bases separating them. The CDR3 loop spans 13 amino acids. V usage is TRBV27 and J usage is TRBJ1-1; no definite D call. This receptor was obtained from an older woman with renal cell carcinoma. The sample consisted of blood, taken from a patient whose treatment included radiotherapy and nephrectomy. This CDR3 is CASSIRAGTEAFF. Written as DNA, the CDR3 is TGTGCCAGCAGTATCCGGGCGGGCACTGAAGCTTTCTTT.